This T cell receptor (beta chain) was sequenced in a study of T cells in localized non-small cell lung cancer. Study-wide results and caveats: Because researchers sequenced only one region of the tumor, heterogeneity is still possible. Adjacent lung was found to contain a median approximately 62 of the top 100 tumor clones. Measurement of T cell clonality placed uninvolved adjacent lung highest, above the level in tumor. Higher adjacent-lung clonality was associated with shorter survival.

The repertoire was sequenced with immunoSEQ multiplex PCR; TCRdb's copy has only in-frame clones and lacks some. The sample shows roughly 40,000 clones, roughly 79% of them seen only once. This CDR3 has 16 residues. CDR1 and CDR2 (germline): MNHEY, SMNVEV (reference sequence). V was pared by 5 bases and J by 4 bases, with 12 bases of the junction left unmatched. Notes on this clone: Its specificity is unknown.

This specimen consisted of peripheral blood mononuclear cells, obtained before any cancer treatment. The sequence came from a male donor aged 60 or over with stage II lung adenocarcinoma. The V call is TRBV27, the J call TRBJ2-7; 9 bases agree with TRBD1. CDR3 in amino acids: CASSPPPGTGSYEQYF. The CDR3 coding sequence is TGTGCCAGCAGTCCCCCTCCCGGGACAGGGAGTTACGAGCAGTACTTC.